This T cell receptor (beta chain) derives from a study of identifying expanded T cells in peripheral blood (dated by TCRdb to about 2019). Concerning the study at large: Separate aliquots of the same genomic DNA pool were sequenced to produce technical replicates, and four replicates were compared in pairs.

No immune events, such as infections, were documented for the healthy donors during the collection period. To calibrate time-dependent variance in a beta-binomial model of T-cell clone differential abundance, blood repertoires from healthy donors were used as a training cohort. The training cohort included about ten healthy donors, of whom 3 were female and 7 were male. The donors were between roughly 29 and 70 years old, with an average age of about 40 years. Whole blood from each healthy donor was obtained from a commercial supplier and was collected at three time points roughly 13 days apart. For immunosequencing, genomic DNA was extracted from whole blood that had not been sorted. Points on this clone: The clone's antigen remains unknown. Within one base of it there is no much larger clone, and no base qualities were kept.

TCRbeta CDR3 regions were profiled by bias-controlled multiplex PCR amplification of genomic DNA with the immunoSEQ Assay. As for how the authors treated the data: To quantify the absolute abundance of each unique TCRbeta CDR3 region, the sequences were collapsed and filtered. Differential abundance was tested with two models: a binomial (Fisher-equivalent) model and a beta-binomial model that adds time-dependent variance fitted from healthy donors. Clones with fewer than 5 combined templates were excluded, and clones with Benjamini-Hochberg FDR below 0.01 were called differentially abundant. The form v = (b*log(k)+a)^2 was used to model beta-binomial variance as a function of total template count across the two samples. In TCRdb, the immuneACCESS table is reduced to in-frame sequences with V and J assigned. These tables do not hold every clone; where another copy was compared, an unresolved V gene accounts for under half, and the others remain unexplained. V, J and clone size are those of that table, while D and trimming were read from the DNA. The sample records roughly 90,000 clones, 70% to 90% of which are singletons. 3.5% to 5% of the sample is in the top ten clones.

The germline V gene specifies SGHNT as CDR1 and YENEEA as CDR2. Compared with germline, V lacks 2 bases and J lacks 0 bases; bases without a gene match: 4. The CDR3, cysteine through phenylalanine, is 15 amino acids long. Only CDR3 DNA remains: 45 bases, in frame from the first base. Broader findings and caveats from the paper: Across all healthy-donor time intervals, the beta-binomial model significantly lowered both the number of clones called differentially abundant and the false-positive rate. The authors expected biological variance in healthy repertoires might increase further over much longer intervals such as months to years. The binomial model flagged around 1.1 differentially abundant clones between technical replicates, compared with around 15 over around 2 weeks and approximately 18 over about four weeks. Variance in clone template counts between two-week samples significantly increased with total template count across all healthy donors.

This chain is built from TRBV11-3 and TRBJ2-7; 7 middle bases align to TRBD1. This clonotype was sampled from a person aged 18 to 75 in good health. Sequencing was performed on blood. The CDR3 protein: CASSLLTGSSYEQYF. The bases are TGTGCCAGCAGCTTATTGACAGGGTCCTCCTACGAGCAGTACTTC.